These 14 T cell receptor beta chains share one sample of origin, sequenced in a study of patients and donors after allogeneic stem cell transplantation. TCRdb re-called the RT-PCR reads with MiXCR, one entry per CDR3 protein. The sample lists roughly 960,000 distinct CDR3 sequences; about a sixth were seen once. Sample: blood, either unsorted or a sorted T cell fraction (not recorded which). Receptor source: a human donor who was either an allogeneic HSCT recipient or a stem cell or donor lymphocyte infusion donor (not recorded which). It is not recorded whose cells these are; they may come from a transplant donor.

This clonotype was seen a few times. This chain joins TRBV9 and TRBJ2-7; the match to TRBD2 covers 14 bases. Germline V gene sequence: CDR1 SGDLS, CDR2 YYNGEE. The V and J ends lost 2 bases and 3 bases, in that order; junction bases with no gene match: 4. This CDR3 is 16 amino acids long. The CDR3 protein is CASSVGTSGGFYEQYF. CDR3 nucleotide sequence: TGTGCCAGCAGCGTCGGGACTAGCGGGGGTTTCTACGAGCAGTACTTC.

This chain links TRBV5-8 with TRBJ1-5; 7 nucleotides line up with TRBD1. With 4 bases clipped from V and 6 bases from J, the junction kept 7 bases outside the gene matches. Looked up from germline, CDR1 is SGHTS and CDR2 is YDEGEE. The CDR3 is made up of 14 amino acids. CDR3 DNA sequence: TGTGCCAGCAGCCTAATACAGGGGACTCAGCCCCAGCATTTT. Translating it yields CASSLIQGTQPQHF.

CDR3 DNA sequence: TGTGCCAGCAGCTTCGACGGCCACACTGAAGCTTTCTTT. The encoded protein is CASSFDGHTEAFF. The chain combines TRBV5-5 with TRBJ1-1, with D hard to call. The CDR3 is made up of 13 amino acids. Germline V lookup: CDR1 SGHKS, CDR2 YYEKEE (reference sequence). V dropped 2 bases and J dropped 3 bases, with 8 bases sitting between them.

The CDR3 region has the DNA TGTGCCAGCAGCTTAAAGGGTTGGGAGACCCAGTACTTC. Protein product: CASSLKGWETQYF. V is TRBV7-8 and J is TRBJ2-5; no reliable D call. V shed 2 bases and J shed 5 bases, with 9 bases lying between them. The CDR3 loop spans 13 amino acids. Per germline, CDR1 SGHVS and CDR2 FQNEAQ.

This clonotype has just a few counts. CDR3 residues: CASSLVLYQETQYF. The CDR3 DNA follows: TGTGCCAGCAGCTTAGTTTTGTACCAAGAGACCCAGTACTTC. The rearrangement uses TRBV7-2 and TRBJ2-5; D call uncertain. Trimming left V 1 base short and J 0 bases short, with 6 bases between. The CDR3 extends over 14 amino acids. Germline V gives CDR1 SGHTA, CDR2 FQGNSA.

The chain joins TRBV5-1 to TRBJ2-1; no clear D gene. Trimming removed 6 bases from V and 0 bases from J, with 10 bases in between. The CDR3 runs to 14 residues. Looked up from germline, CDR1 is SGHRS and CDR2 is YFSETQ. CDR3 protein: CASTVQNSYNEQFF. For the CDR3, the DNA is TGCGCCAGCACGGTCCAAAACTCCTACAATGAGCAGTTCTTC.

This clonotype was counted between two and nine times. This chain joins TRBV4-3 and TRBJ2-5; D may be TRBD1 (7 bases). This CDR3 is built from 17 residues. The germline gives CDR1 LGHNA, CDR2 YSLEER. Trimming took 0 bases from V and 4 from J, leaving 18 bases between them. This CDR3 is CASSQDSLSQGGETQYF. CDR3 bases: TGCGCCAGCAGCCAAGATTCTTTGTCGCAGGGGGGAGAGACCCAGTACTTC.

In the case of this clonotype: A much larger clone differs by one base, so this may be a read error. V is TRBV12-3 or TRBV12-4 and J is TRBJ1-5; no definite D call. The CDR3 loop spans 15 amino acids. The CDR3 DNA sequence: TGTTCCAGCAGTCCATATGGCCGTGGCAATCAGCCCCAGCATTTT. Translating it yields CSSSPYGRGNQPQHF.

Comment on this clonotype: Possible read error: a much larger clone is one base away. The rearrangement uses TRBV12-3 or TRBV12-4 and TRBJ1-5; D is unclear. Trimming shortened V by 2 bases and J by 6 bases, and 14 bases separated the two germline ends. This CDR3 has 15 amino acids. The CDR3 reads CASSLSPAMGQPQHF. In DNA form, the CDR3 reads TGTGCCAGCAGTTTAAGTCCAGCGATGGGTCAGCCCCAGCATTTT.

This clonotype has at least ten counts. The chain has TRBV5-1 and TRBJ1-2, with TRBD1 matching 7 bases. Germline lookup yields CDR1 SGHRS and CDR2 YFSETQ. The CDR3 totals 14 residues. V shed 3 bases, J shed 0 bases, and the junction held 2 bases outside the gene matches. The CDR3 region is CASSSGQTNYGYTF. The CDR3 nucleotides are TGCGCCAGCAGCTCGGGACAGACTAACTATGGCTACACCTTC.

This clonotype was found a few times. CDR3 sequence reads: CSFTGLADNEQFF. The DNA for the CDR3 is TGCAGCTTTACGGGACTAGCGGACAATGAGCAGTTCTTC. The chain links TRBV29-1 to TRBJ2-1; TRBD2 matches at 11 bases. The CDR3 contains 13 residues. CDR1 is SQVTM, CDR2 ANQGSEA, per germline. J lost 5 bases, V lost 8 bases, and 5 bases had no gene match.

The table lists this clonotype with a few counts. The CDR3 DNA is TGTGCCAGCAGCTTGAGGGCAGGGGGGGCCTACGAGCAGTACTTC. Protein product: CASSLRAGGAYEQYF. The V gene is TRBV5-5, the J gene TRBJ2-7; D possibly matches TRBD1 or TRBD2 (7 bases each). CDR1 SGHKS and CDR2 YYEKEE come from the germline V gene (reference sequence). The CDR3 loop spans 15 amino acids. Trimming shortened V by 1 base and J by 2 bases, and 13 bases separated the two germline ends.

Here the CDR3 DNA reads TGCGCCAGCAGCTCCGGGACTAGCAGTCCTGGGGCCAACGTCCTGACTTTC. Encoded protein: CASSSGTSSPGANVLTF. The chain is built from TRBV5-1 and TRBJ2-6; 9 nucleotides line up with TRBD2. V was pared by 3 bases and J by 2 bases, with 6 bases of the junction left unmatched. The germline V gene encodes CDR1 SGHRS and CDR2 YFSETQ. The CDR3 loop spans 17 amino acids.

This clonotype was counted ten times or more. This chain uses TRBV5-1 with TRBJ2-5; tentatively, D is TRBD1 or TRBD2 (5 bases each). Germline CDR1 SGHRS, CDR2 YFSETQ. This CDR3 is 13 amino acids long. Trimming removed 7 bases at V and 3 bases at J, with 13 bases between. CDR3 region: CASGPGPEETQYF. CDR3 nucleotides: TGCGCCAGCGGTCCGGGACCAGAAGAGACCCAGTACTTC.